The 23 T cell receptor gamma chains below come from one sample, sequenced in a study of gamma-delta chains in newborns, infants, children. TCRdb re-identified clones in the reads via CATT. The table has about 360 gamma-chain clones, around 3.4% seen once. Sample: blood. The receptors originated from a child who was a newborn, infant or young child, either healthy, febrile or measles-vaccinated (not recorded which).

Note on this clone: A far larger clone differs by one base, so this is likely a read error. Other nucleotide sequences in the sample specify the same CDR3. The chain links TRGV9 to TRGJP. The germline V gene has CDR1 GITISATS and CDR2 ISYDGTV (reference sequence). The length of the CDR3 is 15 residues. The CDR3: CALWEVELGKKIKVF. The CDR3 DNA is TGTGCCTTGTGGGAGGTAGAGTTGGGCAAAAAAATCAAGGTGTTT.

Comments on this clone: This likely reflects a read error, since a far larger clone is one base away. CDR3 region: CALWGVHYYKKLF. CDR3 in DNA: TGTGCCTTGTGGGGGGTGCACTATTATAAGAAACTCTTT. This chain links TRGV9 with TRGJ1 or TRGJ2. This CDR3 region has 13 residues. Germline V gene sequence: CDR1 GITISATS, CDR2 ISYDGTV (reference sequence).

This clone is labeled large. Other DNA sequences in this specimen translate into the identical CDR3. This rearrangement joins TRGV9 to TRGJP. CDR3 size: 15 residues. V shed 3 bases, J shed 7 bases, and the junction held 3 bases outside the gene matches. Per the germline V gene, CDR1 is GITISATS and CDR2 is ISYDGTV (reference sequence). DNA for the CDR3: TGTGCCTTGTGGGAGTCGGAGTTGGGCAAAAAAATCAAGGTATTT. Translated, it gives CALWESELGKKIKVF.

Sample share makes this clone large. This chain uses TRGV9 with TRGJP. The V segment lost 4 bases and the J segment 4 bases; nucleotides outside the gene matches: 4. Germline loops: CDR1 GITISATS, CDR2 ISYDGTV (reference sequence). This CDR3 has 16 amino acids. DNA for the CDR3: TGTGCCTTGTGGGATTTTCAAGAGTTGGGCAAAAAAATCAAGGTATTT. It codes for CALWDFQELGKKIKVF.

By share, this clone counts as large. This rearrangement joins TRGV5 to TRGJ1 or TRGJ2. From germline, CDR1 is VINAFY and CDR2 YDVSNSKD. The CDR3 runs to 9 residues. V shed 4 bases and J 9 bases; nucleotides not matched to a gene: 0. This chain's CDR3 is CATWDKKLF. In DNA form, the CDR3 reads TGTGCCACCTGGGATAAGAAACTCTTT.

This clone is deemed large. The chain combines TRGV9 with TRGJP. The CDR3 length is 16 residues. With V trimmed by 3 bases and J by 4 bases, 3 bases remained unmatched. Germline V gives CDR1 GITISATS, CDR2 ISYDGTV (reference sequence). CDR3 sequence: CALWEPQELGKKIKVF. The CDR3 DNA is TGTGCCTTGTGGGAGCCCCAAGAGTTGGGCAAAAAAATCAAGGTATTT.

Within the sample, this clone is large. Other DNA sequences in this sample translate to the same CDR3. The chain couples TRGV9 to TRGJP. After removal of 4 bases from V and 7 bases from J, the junction contained 4 bases not matched to a gene. CDR1 is GITISATS, CDR2 ISYDGTV, per germline (reference sequence). The length of the CDR3 is 15 residues. The CDR3 sequence: CALWERELGKKIKVF. Written as DNA, the CDR3 is TGTGCCTTGTGGGAAAGGGAGTTGGGCAAAAAAATCAAGGTATTT.

This clone has just a few counts. A far more abundant clone sits one base away, making this likely a read error. The chain employs TRGV9 and TRGJP. CDR1 GITISATS and CDR2 ISYDGTV come from the germline V gene (reference sequence). CDR3 length: 17 residues. For the CDR3, the DNA is TGTGCCTTGCGGGAGGTGTACGGAGAGTTGGGCAAAAAAATCAAGGTATTT. Amino acid sequence: CALREVYGELGKKIKVF.

Concerning this clone: A far larger clone lies a single base away; this is likely a read error. The same CDR3 also results from other DNA sequences found in this sample. The chain carries TRGV9 and TRGJP. The CDR3 contains 16 residues. Germline-derived CDR1 and CDR2 are GITISATS and ISYDGTV (reference sequence). The CDR3 region has the DNA TGTGCCCTGTGGGAGGCCCTCCAGTTGGGCAAAAAAATCAAGGTATTT. This sequence encodes CALWEALQLGKKIKVF.

Points on this clone: A far bigger clonotype differs at one base, so this is likely a read error. The chain recombines TRGV9 with TRGJP. This CDR3 has 18 residues. Germline V gives CDR1 GITISATS, CDR2 ISYDGTV (reference sequence). V dropped 2 bases and J dropped 4; count of bases not matched to a gene: 8. The CDR3 nucleotides read TGTGCCTTGTGGGAGGCCGCCGTACAAGAGTTGGGCAAAAAAATCAAGGTATTT. Protein product: CALWEAAVQELGKKIKVF.

With regard to this clone: For this DNA, TCRdb reports the protein of a much larger clone, which diverges at residue 7, most likely from a read error; the protein presented here is translated directly from the DNA. This chain uses TRGV9 with TRGJP. CDR3 length equals 15 residues. With V trimmed by 3 bases and J by 8 bases, 4 bases remained unmatched. The germline V gene encodes CDR1 GITISATS and CDR2 ISYDGTV (reference sequence). The CDR3 sequence is CALWESKLGKKIKVF. CDR3 in DNA: TGTGCCTTGTGGGAGTCGAAGTTGGGCAAAAAAATCAAGGTATTT.

In its sample, this clone was seen a few times. A far larger clone is only one base removed, so a read error is likely. V and J are TRGV9 and TRGJ1 or TRGJ2. The CDR3 has 13 amino acids. Germline V gene data show CDR1 as GITISATS and CDR2 as ISYDGTV (reference sequence). Here the CDR3 reads CALREVHYYKKLF. The CDR3 DNA is TGTGCCTTGCGGGAGGTGCACTATTATAAGAAACTCTTT.

In this sample, this clone is large. A read error is the likely source, as a far larger clone sits one nucleotide away. This same CDR3 is encoded by further DNA sequences in the sample. The genes are TRGV9 and TRGJP. The CDR3 is 16 residues long. Germline CDR1 reads GITISATS; CDR2 reads ISYDGTV (reference sequence). CDR3 in DNA: TGCGCCTTGTGGGAGGTGCAAGAGTTGGGCAAAAAAATCAAGGTATTT. The encoded protein is CALWEVQELGKKIKVF.

This clone was found a few times. This likely traces to a read error, being one base from a far larger clone. The chain couples TRGV9 to TRGJP. The CDR3 contains 17 residues. Germline V gene lookup returns CDR1 GITISATS and CDR2 ISYDGTV (reference sequence). CDR3 residues: CALWEVREELGRKIKVF. The CDR3 DNA follows: TGTGCCTTGTGGGAGGTGCGGGAAGAGTTGGGCAGAAAAATCAAGGTATTT.

This clone is termed large. This rearrangement joins TRGV9 to TRGJP. CDR1 GITISATS and CDR2 ISYDGTV come from the germline V gene (reference sequence). With V trimmed by 0 bases and J by 11 bases, 10 bases remained unmatched. This CDR3 contains 17 residues. The DNA of the CDR3 is TGTGCCTTGTGGGAGGTGCACTCGACGCTGGGCAAAAAAATCAAGGTATTT. This sequence encodes CALWEVHSTLGKKIKVF.

This clone was counted between two and nine times. A much larger clone sits a single nucleotide away, making a read error possible. The rearrangement links TRGV8 to TRGJ1 or TRGJ2. Germline-derived CDR1 and CDR2 are VENAVY and YDSYNSRV. V was clipped by 0 bases and J by 10 bases; unmatched bases: 9. This CDR3 has 13 residues. CDR3 DNA sequence: TGTGCCACCTGGGATAGGCGGCCACTAAAGAAACTCTTT. This gives the protein CATWDRRPLKKLF.

By share of the sample, this clone is medium-sized. At one end, the junction sequence differs from germline, possibly due to a read error. The same CDR3 arises from other DNA sequences in this sample as well. This chain uses TRGV9 with TRGJP. The germline V gene has CDR1 GITISATS and CDR2 ISYDGTV (reference sequence). This CDR3 comprises 15 residues. This CDR3 reads CALWSQELGKKIKVF. DNA for the CDR3: TGCGCCTTGTGGAGCCAAGAGTTGGGCAAAAAAATCAAGGTATTT.

This clone was counted a few times. TCRdb lists the protein of a much larger clone for this DNA, which differs at residue 5, so this is likely a read error; the protein given here is translated from the DNA itself. This chain links TRGV9 with TRGJP. The V and J ends lost 5 bases and 11 bases, in that order; junction bases with no gene match: 9. CDR1 and CDR2 (germline): GITISATS, ISYDGTV (reference sequence). This CDR3 contains 15 residues. CDR3 protein: CALWGVSVGKKIKVF. The CDR3 region has the DNA TGTGCCTTGTGGGGGGTTTCAGTGGGCAAAAAAATCAAGGTATTT.

As to this clone: A far larger clone lies a single base away; this is likely a read error. Other DNA sequences in the same sample also yield this CDR3. V usage is TRGV9 and J usage is TRGJP. CDR1 is GITISATS, CDR2 ISYDGTV, per germline (reference sequence). This CDR3 has 15 residues. As DNA, the CDR3 is TGTGCCTTGTGGGAGGTGCAGTTGGGCAAAAAGATCAAGGTATTT. As protein: CALWEVQLGKKIKVF.

This clone occurred a few times. A far larger clone differs by one base, so this is likely a read error. The genes are TRGV9 and TRGJ1 or TRGJ2. The CDR3 consists of 13 residues. The germline gives CDR1 GITISATS, CDR2 ISYDGTV (reference sequence). The CDR3 sequence is CALWEAFYYKKLF. The CDR3, as DNA: TGTGCCTTGTGGGAGGCCTTTTATTATAAGAAGCTCTTT.

On this clone itself: A read error is the likely source, as a far larger clone sits one nucleotide away. This same CDR3 is encoded by further DNA sequences in the sample. This chain uses TRGV9 with TRGJP. CDR3 size: 16 residues. The germline CDR1 and CDR2 sequences are GITISATS and ISYDGTV (reference sequence). Unmatched junction bases numbered 6, after V lost 3 bases and J lost 7 bases. DNA for the CDR3: TGTGCCTTGTGGGAGTCTCAGGAGTTGGGCAAAAAAATCAAGGTATTT. Its translation: CALWESQELGKKIKVF.

This clone has more than one count but fewer than ten. This likely came from a read error, as a far larger clone is one base away. This CDR3 is also generated by other DNA sequences in the sample. V usage is TRGV9 and J usage is TRGJ1 or TRGJ2. The CDR3 extends over 13 amino acids. Germline CDR1 GITISATS, CDR2 ISYDGTV (reference sequence). DNA for the CDR3: TGTGCCTTGTGGGAGGTGCACTATTACAAGAAACTCTTT. Its translation: CALWEVHYYKKLF.

This clone was found a few times. A far larger clone is one nucleotide away, so this likely arose from a read error. This specimen includes other DNA sequences encoding the same CDR3. The V and J genes are TRGV9 and TRGJP. Germline CDR1 and CDR2: GITISATS and ISYDGTV (reference sequence). The CDR3 contains 14 residues. CDR3 nucleotides: TGTGCCTTGTGGCGCCCGGTGGGCAAAAAAATCAAGGTATTC. It specifies CALWRPVGKKIKVF.